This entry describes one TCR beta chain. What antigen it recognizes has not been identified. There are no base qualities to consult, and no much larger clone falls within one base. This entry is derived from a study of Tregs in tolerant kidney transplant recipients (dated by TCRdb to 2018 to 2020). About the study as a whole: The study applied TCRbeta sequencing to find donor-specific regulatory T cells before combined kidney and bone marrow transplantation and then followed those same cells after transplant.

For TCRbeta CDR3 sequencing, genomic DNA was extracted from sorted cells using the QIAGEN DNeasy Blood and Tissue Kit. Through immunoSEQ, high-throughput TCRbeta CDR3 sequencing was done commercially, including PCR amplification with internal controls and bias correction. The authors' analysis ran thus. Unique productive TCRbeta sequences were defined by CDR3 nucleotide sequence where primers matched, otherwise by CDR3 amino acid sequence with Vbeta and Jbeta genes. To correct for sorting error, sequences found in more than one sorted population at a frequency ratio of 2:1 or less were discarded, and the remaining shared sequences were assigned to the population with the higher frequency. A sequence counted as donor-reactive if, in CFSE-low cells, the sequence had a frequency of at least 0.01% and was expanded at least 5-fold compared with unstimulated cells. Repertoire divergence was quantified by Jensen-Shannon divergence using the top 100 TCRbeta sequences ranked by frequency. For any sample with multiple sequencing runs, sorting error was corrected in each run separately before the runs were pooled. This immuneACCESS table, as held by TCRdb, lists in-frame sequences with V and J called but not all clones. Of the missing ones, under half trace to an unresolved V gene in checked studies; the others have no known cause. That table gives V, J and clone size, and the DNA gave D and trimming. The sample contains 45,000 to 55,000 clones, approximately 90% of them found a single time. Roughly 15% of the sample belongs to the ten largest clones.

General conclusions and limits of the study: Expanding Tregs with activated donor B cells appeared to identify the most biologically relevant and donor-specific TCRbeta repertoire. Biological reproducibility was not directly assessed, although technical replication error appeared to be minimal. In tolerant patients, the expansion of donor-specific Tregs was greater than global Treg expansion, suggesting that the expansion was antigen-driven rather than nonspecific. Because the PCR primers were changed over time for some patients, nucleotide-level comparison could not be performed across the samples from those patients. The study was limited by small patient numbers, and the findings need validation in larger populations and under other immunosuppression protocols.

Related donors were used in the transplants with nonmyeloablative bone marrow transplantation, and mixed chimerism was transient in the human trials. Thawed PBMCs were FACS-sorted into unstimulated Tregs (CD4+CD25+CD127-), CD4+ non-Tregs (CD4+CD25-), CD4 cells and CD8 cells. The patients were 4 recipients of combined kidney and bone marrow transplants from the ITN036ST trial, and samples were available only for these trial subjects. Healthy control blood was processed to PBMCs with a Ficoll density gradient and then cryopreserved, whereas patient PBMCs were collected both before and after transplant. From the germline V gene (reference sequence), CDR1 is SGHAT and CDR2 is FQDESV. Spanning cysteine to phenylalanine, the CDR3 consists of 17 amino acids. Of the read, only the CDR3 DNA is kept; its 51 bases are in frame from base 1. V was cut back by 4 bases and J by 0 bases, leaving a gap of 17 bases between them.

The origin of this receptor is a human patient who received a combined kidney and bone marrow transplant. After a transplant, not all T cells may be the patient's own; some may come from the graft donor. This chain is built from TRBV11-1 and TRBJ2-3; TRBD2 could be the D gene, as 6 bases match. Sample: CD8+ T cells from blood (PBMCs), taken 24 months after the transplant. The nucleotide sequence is TGTGCCAGCAGCTCGCGACTAGGCCGCCGTAGCACAGATACGCAGTATTTT. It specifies CASSSRLGRRSTDTQYF.